The rows below give T cell receptor beta chains drawn from one sample of a study of T cell responses to AZD1222 COVID-19 vaccine. The protocol was immunoSEQ multiplex PCR, while the TCRdb copy is restricted to in-frame clones and leaves out a portion. The sample holds 90,000 to 150,000 clones, more than 80% seen once. The sample in question was peripheral blood, obtained on day 0 of AZD1222 vaccination. The receptors derive from an adult in good health. CDR3s include the opening cysteine and the closing phenylalanine or tryptophan. The order of the fields is J gene, V gene, D gene, clone size, CDR3 DNA, CDR3 protein. A D gene is named only where the DNA matches it firmly. Clone size is shown for a subset of rows, as once, few, many or a class of expanded clone.

j_gene: TRBJ2-5; v_gene: TRBV29-1; d_gene: NA; abundance: NA; CDR3nt: TGCAGCGTTGAACTAAGGCAGGGGTGGGAGACCCAGTACTTC; CDR3aa: CSVELRQGWETQYF
j_gene: TRBJ1-4; v_gene: TRBV28; d_gene: NA; abundance: NA; CDR3nt: TGTGCCAGCAGTTCGGGGGGCTCTGCCGGTAATGAAAAACTGTTTTTT; CDR3aa: CASSSGGSAGNEKLFF
j_gene: TRBJ2-2; v_gene: TRBV28; d_gene: NA; abundance: NA; CDR3nt: TGTGCCAGCAGTAGAGGGGGGACCGGGGAGCTGTTTTTT; CDR3aa: CASSRGGTGELFF
j_gene: TRBJ1-1; v_gene: TRBV19; d_gene: TRBD1; abundance: few; CDR3nt: TGTGCCAGTGATGGACAGGGAGGAACTGAAGCTTTCTTT; CDR3aa: CASDGQGGTEAFF
j_gene: TRBJ2-7; v_gene: TRBV28; d_gene: NA; abundance: NA; CDR3nt: TGTGCCAGCAGTTCTTTCTACGAGCAGTACTTC; CDR3aa: CASSSFYEQYF
j_gene: TRBJ1-2; v_gene: TRBV6-5; d_gene: NA; abundance: NA; CDR3nt: TGTGCCAGCACCACCGTCGGCGCCGGTTGGTACACCTTC; CDR3aa: CASTTVGAGWYTF
j_gene: TRBJ2-7; v_gene: TRBV6-5; d_gene: TRBD2; abundance: medium-sized; CDR3nt: TGTGCCAGCAGTTACCTAGCGGGAGGGTCCTACGAGCAGTACTTC; CDR3aa: CASSYLAGGSYEQYF
j_gene: TRBJ1-2; v_gene: TRBV13; d_gene: NA; abundance: NA; CDR3nt: TGTGCCAGCAGCTTACAGGGGAGACATGGCTACACCTTC; CDR3aa: CASSLQGRHGYTF
j_gene: TRBJ2-1; v_gene: TRBV6-1; d_gene: NA; abundance: NA; CDR3nt: TGTGCCAGCAGTGAAGCCTGGGGTTATGAGCAGTTCTTC; CDR3aa: CASSEAWGYEQFF
j_gene: TRBJ2-4; v_gene: TRBV7-4; d_gene: TRBD2; abundance: NA; CDR3nt: TGTGCCAGCAGCCCCCTTCGGGACTACCAACATCTAGCCAAAAACATTCAGTACTTC; CDR3aa: CASSPLRDYQHLAKNIQYF
j_gene: TRBJ1-3; v_gene: TRBV5-6; d_gene: TRBD1; abundance: NA; CDR3nt: TGTGCCAGCAGCGGCAGGGGGCTGCCCCCTGGAAACACCATATATTTT; CDR3aa: CASSGRGLPPGNTIYF
j_gene: TRBJ1-2; v_gene: TRBV11-2; d_gene: NA; abundance: NA; CDR3nt: TGTGCCAGCAGCCGGGCCGGACAGACCATCAACTATGGCTACACCTTC; CDR3aa: CASSRAGQTINYGYTF
j_gene: TRBJ1-1; v_gene: TRBV6-5; d_gene: NA; abundance: NA; CDR3nt: TGTGCCAGCGGAACGCCCGGGGGTGAAGCTTTCTTT; CDR3aa: CASGTPGGEAFF
j_gene: TRBJ1-1; v_gene: TRBV9; d_gene: NA; abundance: NA; CDR3nt: TGTGCCCGCAGCTCGGGGAGTCTAAGCACTGAAGCTTTCTTT; CDR3aa: CARSSGSLSTEAFF
j_gene: TRBJ2-7; v_gene: TRBV5-1; d_gene: TRBD2; abundance: NA; CDR3nt: TGCGCCAGCAGCTTAACGTTGGGGACTAGCGGAGCCCCTGGCTCCTACGAGCAGTACTTC; CDR3aa: CASSLTLGTSGAPGSYEQYF
j_gene: TRBJ1-3; v_gene: TRBV5-1; d_gene: NA; abundance: NA; CDR3nt: TGCGCCAGCAGCGCCGAAACAGGGCAGGGAGGAAACACCATATATTTT; CDR3aa: CASSAETGQGGNTIYF
j_gene: TRBJ1-1; v_gene: TRBV12-3/TRBV12-4; d_gene: NA; abundance: NA; CDR3nt: TGTGCCAGCAGCTGGACCGTGGGTACTGAAGCTTTCTTT; CDR3aa: CASSWTVGTEAFF
j_gene: TRBJ2-7; v_gene: TRBV4-2; d_gene: TRBD2; abundance: NA; CDR3nt: TGTGCCAGCAGCCAAGACGGGACTAGCGGGTACGAGCAGTACTTC; CDR3aa: CASSQDGTSGYEQYF
j_gene: TRBJ2-2; v_gene: TRBV10-3; d_gene: NA; abundance: NA; CDR3nt: TGTGCCATCAGTGATAACGCACTCACCGGGGAGCTGTTTTTT; CDR3aa: CAISDNALTGELFF
j_gene: TRBJ2-1; v_gene: TRBV19; d_gene: NA; abundance: once; CDR3nt: TGTGCCAGTAGTATCCAATACAATGAGCAGTTCTTC; CDR3aa: CASSIQYNEQFF
j_gene: TRBJ2-5; v_gene: TRBV19; d_gene: NA; abundance: NA; CDR3nt: TGTGCCAGTAGTATAGGAGGGACCACACAAGAGACCCAGTACTTC; CDR3aa: CASSIGGTTQETQYF
j_gene: TRBJ1-3; v_gene: TRBV4-1; d_gene: NA; abundance: NA; CDR3nt: TGCGCCAGCAGCCAAGATAGCGGCAGGGTGTCTGGAAACACCATATATTTT; CDR3aa: CASSQDSGRVSGNTIYF
j_gene: TRBJ1-1; v_gene: TRBV7-3; d_gene: TRBD1; abundance: NA; CDR3nt: TGTGCCAGCAGCCCCGGGCCCCAGGGGGCAATGAACACTGAAGCTTTCTTT; CDR3aa: CASSPGPQGAMNTEAFF
j_gene: TRBJ1-1; v_gene: TRBV7-9; d_gene: NA; abundance: NA; CDR3nt: TGTGCCAGCAGCTCCAACCTGGACAGCCTGGGAGCTTTCTTT; CDR3aa: CASSSNLDSLGAFF
j_gene: TRBJ1-1; v_gene: TRBV5-4; d_gene: NA; abundance: NA; CDR3nt: TGTGCCAGCAGCGGTCAGGGGTGGAGGATGGAAGCTTTCTTT; CDR3aa: CASSGQGWRMEAFF
j_gene: TRBJ2-1; v_gene: TRBV5-1; d_gene: NA; abundance: NA; CDR3nt: TGCGCCAGCAGCTTGAGACAAACCACCGGTGAGCAGTTCTTC; CDR3aa: CASSLRQTTGEQFF
j_gene: TRBJ2-3; v_gene: TRBV7-2; d_gene: TRBD2; abundance: NA; CDR3nt: TGTGCCAGCAGCTTAGTTGGGACTAGCGGGAAAAGCACAGATACGCAGTATTTT; CDR3aa: CASSLVGTSGKSTDTQYF
j_gene: TRBJ1-5; v_gene: TRBV6-5; d_gene: NA; abundance: NA; CDR3nt: TGTGCCAGCAGTCTACACCTTAGCAATCAGCCCCAGCATTTT; CDR3aa: CASSLHLSNQPQHF
j_gene: TRBJ2-3; v_gene: TRBV18; d_gene: NA; abundance: NA; CDR3nt: TGTGCCAGCTCTCGCACAACTAGCACAGATACGCAGTATTTT; CDR3aa: CASSRTTSTDTQYF
j_gene: TRBJ2-3; v_gene: TRBV11-2; d_gene: NA; abundance: NA; CDR3nt: TGTGCCAGCAGCTTAGAACGGCCAGATACGCAGTATTTT; CDR3aa: CASSLERPDTQYF
j_gene: TRBJ2-1; v_gene: TRBV5-1; d_gene: TRBD2; abundance: NA; CDR3nt: TGCGCCAGCAGCTTGGGGACTAGCAATGAGCAGTTCTTC; CDR3aa: CASSLGTSNEQFF
j_gene: TRBJ1-5; v_gene: TRBV6-5; d_gene: TRBD1; abundance: NA; CDR3nt: TGTGCCAGCAACGGTAGGGGGCTCAATCAGCCCCAGCATTTT; CDR3aa: CASNGRGLNQPQHF
j_gene: TRBJ1-6; v_gene: TRBV30; d_gene: NA; abundance: NA; CDR3nt: TGTGCCTGGAAAGAGGGTCCAGGGAATGCCTATAATTCACCCCTCCACTTT; CDR3aa: CAWKEGPGNAYNSPLHF
j_gene: TRBJ2-7; v_gene: TRBV19; d_gene: TRBD1; abundance: NA; CDR3nt: TGTGCCAGTAGCCTCGGGACAGGCCCTACGATACCCTACGAGCAGTACTTC; CDR3aa: CASSLGTGPTIPYEQYF
j_gene: TRBJ1-2; v_gene: TRBV6-5; d_gene: NA; abundance: NA; CDR3nt: TGTGCCAGCACAAACGGGGGTGGCTACACCTTC; CDR3aa: CASTNGGGYTF
j_gene: TRBJ1-1; v_gene: TRBV6-5; d_gene: NA; abundance: NA; CDR3nt: TGTGCCAGCAAGAGTGGGGTGAAAGCTTTCTTT; CDR3aa: CASKSGVKAFF
j_gene: TRBJ2-5; v_gene: TRBV5-1; d_gene: NA; abundance: NA; CDR3nt: TGCGCCAGCAGCTTGGCAGGAGGGGAAGAGACCCAGTACTTC; CDR3aa: CASSLAGGEETQYF
j_gene: TRBJ1-5; v_gene: TRBV19; d_gene: NA; abundance: NA; CDR3nt: TGTGCCAGTAGTATAGATAACCGTCAGCCCCAGCATTTT; CDR3aa: CASSIDNRQPQHF
j_gene: TRBJ1-3; v_gene: TRBV6-5; d_gene: NA; abundance: NA; CDR3nt: TGTGCCAGCAGCCGCCCGGACGCGGGAAACACCATATATTTT; CDR3aa: CASSRPDAGNTIYF
j_gene: TRBJ1-1; v_gene: TRBV19; d_gene: NA; abundance: NA; CDR3nt: TGTGCCAGTAGTATAATGGGGGATAGGTTCGCTGAAGCTTTCTTT; CDR3aa: CASSIMGDRFAEAFF
j_gene: TRBJ2-4; v_gene: TRBV28; d_gene: NA; abundance: NA; CDR3nt: TGTGCCAGCAGTTTAGTGGGACTAGCCAAAAACATTCAGTACTTC; CDR3aa: CASSLVGLAKNIQYF
j_gene: TRBJ2-2; v_gene: TRBV12-3/TRBV12-4; d_gene: NA; abundance: NA; CDR3nt: TGTGCCAGCAGTTTCGGGGGGCCAGGGGAGCTGTTTTTT; CDR3aa: CASSFGGPGELFF
j_gene: TRBJ1-1; v_gene: TRBV28; d_gene: NA; abundance: NA; CDR3nt: TGTGCCAGCAGTCTCATTCGGGGGGGTTTGAACACTGAAGCTTTCTTT; CDR3aa: CASSLIRGGLNTEAFF
j_gene: TRBJ1-2; v_gene: TRBV5-1; d_gene: TRBD1; abundance: NA; CDR3nt: TGCGCCAGCGCAGGACAGGGCTATGGCTACACCTTC; CDR3aa: CASAGQGYGYTF
j_gene: TRBJ1-2; v_gene: TRBV3-1/TRBV3-2; d_gene: TRBD1; abundance: NA; CDR3nt: TGTGCCAGCAGCCATGCATACGGGACAGGGAGGTCCGTCGACTATGGCTACACCTTC; CDR3aa: CASSHAYGTGRSVDYGYTF
j_gene: TRBJ1-6; v_gene: TRBV25-1; d_gene: TRBD1; abundance: NA; CDR3nt: TGTGCCAGCACGGGGACAGGGTTTAATTCACCCCTCCACTTT; CDR3aa: CASTGTGFNSPLHF
j_gene: TRBJ2-7; v_gene: TRBV7-9; d_gene: NA; abundance: NA; CDR3nt: TGTGCCAGCAGCTTAAGGACAGCTTCCTACGAGCAGTACTTC; CDR3aa: CASSLRTASYEQYF
j_gene: TRBJ2-3; v_gene: TRBV5-4; d_gene: NA; abundance: NA; CDR3nt: TGTGCCAGCAGCTTCCAGGGCCAAGATACGCAGTATTTT; CDR3aa: CASSFQGQDTQYF
j_gene: TRBJ1-2; v_gene: TRBV29-1; d_gene: NA; abundance: NA; CDR3nt: TGCAGCGTTGAGGCTGAGGGGTCATGGGGCTACACCTTC; CDR3aa: CSVEAEGSWGYTF